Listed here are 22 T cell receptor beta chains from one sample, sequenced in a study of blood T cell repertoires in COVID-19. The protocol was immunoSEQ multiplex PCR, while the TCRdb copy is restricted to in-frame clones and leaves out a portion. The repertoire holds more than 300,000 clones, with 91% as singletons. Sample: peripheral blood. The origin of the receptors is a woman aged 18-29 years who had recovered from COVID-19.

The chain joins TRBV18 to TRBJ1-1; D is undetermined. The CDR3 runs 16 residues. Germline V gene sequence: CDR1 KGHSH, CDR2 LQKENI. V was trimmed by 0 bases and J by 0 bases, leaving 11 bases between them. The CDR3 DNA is TGTGCCAGCTCACCACCTAGTCTTGTGTTGAACACTGAAGCTTTCTTT. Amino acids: CASSPPSLVLNTEAFF.

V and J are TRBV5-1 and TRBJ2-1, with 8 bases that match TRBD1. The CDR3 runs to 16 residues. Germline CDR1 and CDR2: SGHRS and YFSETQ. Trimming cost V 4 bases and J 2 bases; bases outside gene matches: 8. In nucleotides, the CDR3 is TGCGCCAGCAGCCATCAAGGACAGGGCGCCTACAATGAGCAGTTCTTC. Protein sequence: CASSHQGQGAYNEQFF.

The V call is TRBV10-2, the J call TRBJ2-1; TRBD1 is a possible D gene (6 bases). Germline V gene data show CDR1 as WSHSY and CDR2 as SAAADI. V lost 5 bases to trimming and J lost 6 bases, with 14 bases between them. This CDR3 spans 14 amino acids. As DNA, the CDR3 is TGCGCCAGCAGTTACAGGGAGCTCGGCAATGAGCAGTTCTTC. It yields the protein CASSYRELGNEQFF.

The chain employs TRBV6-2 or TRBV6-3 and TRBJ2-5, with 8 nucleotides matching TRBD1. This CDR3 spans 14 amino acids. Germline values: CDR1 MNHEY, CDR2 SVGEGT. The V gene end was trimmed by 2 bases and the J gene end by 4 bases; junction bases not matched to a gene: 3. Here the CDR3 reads CASSYVTGGETQYF. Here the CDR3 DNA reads TGTGCCAGCAGTTACGTTACAGGGGGAGAGACCCAGTACTTC.

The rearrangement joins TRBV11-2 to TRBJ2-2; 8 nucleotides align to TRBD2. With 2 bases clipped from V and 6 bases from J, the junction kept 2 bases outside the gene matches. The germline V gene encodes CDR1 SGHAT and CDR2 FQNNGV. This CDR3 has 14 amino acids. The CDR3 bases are TGTGCCAGCAGCTTAAGACTAGCGTCCGGGGAGCTGTTTTTT. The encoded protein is CASSLRLASGELFF.

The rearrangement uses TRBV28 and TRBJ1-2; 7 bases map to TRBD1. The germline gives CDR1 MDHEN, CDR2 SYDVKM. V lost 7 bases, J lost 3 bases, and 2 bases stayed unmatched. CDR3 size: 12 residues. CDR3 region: CASTQGDYGYTF. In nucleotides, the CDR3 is TGTGCCAGCACTCAGGGGGACTATGGCTACACCTTC.

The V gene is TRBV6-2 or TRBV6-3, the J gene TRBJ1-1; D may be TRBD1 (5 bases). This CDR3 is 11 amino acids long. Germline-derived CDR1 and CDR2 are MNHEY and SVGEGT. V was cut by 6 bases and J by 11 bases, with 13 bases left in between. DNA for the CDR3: TGTGCCAGCAGCCAAGGGGCGCGGGCTTTCTTT. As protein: CASSQGARAFF.

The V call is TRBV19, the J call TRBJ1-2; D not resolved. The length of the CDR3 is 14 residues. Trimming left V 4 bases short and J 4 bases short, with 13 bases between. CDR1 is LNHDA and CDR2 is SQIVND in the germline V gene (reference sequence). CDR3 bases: TGTGCCAGTAGTACCCCGGGTCTTCCCTATGGCTACACCTTC. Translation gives CASSTPGLPYGYTF.

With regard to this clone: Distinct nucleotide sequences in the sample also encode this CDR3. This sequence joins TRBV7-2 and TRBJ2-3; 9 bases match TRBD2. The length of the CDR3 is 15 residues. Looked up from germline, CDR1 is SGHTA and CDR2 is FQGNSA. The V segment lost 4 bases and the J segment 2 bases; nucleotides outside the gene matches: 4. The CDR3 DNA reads TGTGCCAGCAGCTCACGACTAGCGGTCACAGATACGCAGTATTTT. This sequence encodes CASSSRLAVTDTQYF.

The DNA for the CDR3 is TGTGCCACCAGTGGGACAGGGAACTATGGCTACACCTTC. It specifies CATSGTGNYGYTF. The rearrangement links TRBV24-1 to TRBJ1-2; 8 bases are shared with TRBD1. The germline V gene encodes CDR1 KGHDR and CDR2 SFDVKD. This CDR3 region has 13 residues. Trimming cost V 5 bases and J 2 bases; bases outside gene matches: 0.

CDR3 loop: CASSQSGRAYNEQFF. For the CDR3, the DNA is TGCGCCAGCAGCCAAAGCGGGAGAGCCTACAATGAGCAGTTCTTC. The J gene is TRBJ2-1, the V gene TRBV4-3; TRBD2 matches at 8 bases. This CDR3 comprises 15 residues. Trimming took 2 bases from V and 2 from J; bases not matched to a gene: 2. The germline CDR1 and CDR2 sequences are LGHNA and YSLEER.

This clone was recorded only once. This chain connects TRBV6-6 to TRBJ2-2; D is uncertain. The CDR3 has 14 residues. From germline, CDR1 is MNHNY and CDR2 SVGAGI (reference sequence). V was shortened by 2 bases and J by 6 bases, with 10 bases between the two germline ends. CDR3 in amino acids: CASSYELRAGELFF. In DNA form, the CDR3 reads TGTGCCAGCAGTTACGAGCTTAGAGCCGGGGAGCTGTTTTTT.

DNA for the CDR3: TGTGCCAGCAGCTCGGACACTCGGTTATACTATGGCTACACCTTC. This gives the protein CASSSDTRLYYGYTF. This chain connects TRBV7-9 to TRBJ1-2; D is possibly TRBD1 (5 bases). Trimming removed 4 bases from V and 3 bases from J, with 15 bases in between. CDR3 size: 15 residues. Germline-derived CDR1 and CDR2 are SEHNR and FQNEAQ (reference sequence).

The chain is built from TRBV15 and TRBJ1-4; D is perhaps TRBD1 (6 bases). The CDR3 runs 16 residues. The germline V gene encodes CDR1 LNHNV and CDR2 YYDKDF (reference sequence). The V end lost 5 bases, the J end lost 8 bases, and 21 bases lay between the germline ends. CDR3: CATSPSKDRPPEKLFF. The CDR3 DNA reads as TGTGCCACCAGCCCAAGCAAAGACAGGCCTCCGGAAAAACTGTTTTTT. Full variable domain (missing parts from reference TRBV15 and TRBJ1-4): DAMVIQNPRYQVTQFGKPVTLSCSQTLNHNVMYWYQQKSSQAPKLLFHYYDKDFNNEADTPDNFQSRRPNTSFCFLDIRSPGLGDTAMYLCATSPSKDRPPEKLFFGSGTQLSVL.

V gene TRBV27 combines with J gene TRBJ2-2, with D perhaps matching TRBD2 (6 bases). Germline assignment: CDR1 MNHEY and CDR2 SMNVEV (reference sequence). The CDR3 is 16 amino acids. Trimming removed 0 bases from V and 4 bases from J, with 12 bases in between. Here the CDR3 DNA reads TGTGCCAGCAGTTTATCGGGCGTGGGGGGCACCGGGGAGCTGTTTTTT. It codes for CASSLSGVGGTGELFF.

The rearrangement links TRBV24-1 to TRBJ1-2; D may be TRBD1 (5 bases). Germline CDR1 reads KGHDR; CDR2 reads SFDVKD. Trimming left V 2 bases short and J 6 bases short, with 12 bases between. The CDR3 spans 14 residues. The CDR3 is CATSDWTAGDGYTF. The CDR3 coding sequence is TGTGCCACCAGTGATTGGACGGCGGGGGATGGCTACACCTTC.

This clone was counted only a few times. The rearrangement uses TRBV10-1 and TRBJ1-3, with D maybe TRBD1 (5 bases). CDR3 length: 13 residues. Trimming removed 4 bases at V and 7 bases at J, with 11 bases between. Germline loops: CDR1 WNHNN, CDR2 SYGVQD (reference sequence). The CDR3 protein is CASSVGRANTIYF. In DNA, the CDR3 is TGCGCCAGCAGTGTCGGCAGGGCCAACACCATATATTTT.

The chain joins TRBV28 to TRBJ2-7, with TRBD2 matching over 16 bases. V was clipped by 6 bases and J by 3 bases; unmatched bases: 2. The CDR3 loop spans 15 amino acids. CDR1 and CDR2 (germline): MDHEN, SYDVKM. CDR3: CASSGTSGRDYEQYV. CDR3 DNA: TGTGCCAGCAGCGGGACTAGCGGGAGGGACTACGAGCAGTACGTC.

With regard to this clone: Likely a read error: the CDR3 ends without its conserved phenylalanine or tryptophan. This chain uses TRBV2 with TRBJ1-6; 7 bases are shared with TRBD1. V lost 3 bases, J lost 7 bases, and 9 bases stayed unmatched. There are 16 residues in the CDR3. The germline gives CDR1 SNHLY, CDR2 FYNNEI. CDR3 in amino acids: CASSEEGGAKNSPLHL. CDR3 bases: TGTGCCAGCAGTGAGGAAGGGGGCGCAAAGAATTCACCCCTCCACCTT.

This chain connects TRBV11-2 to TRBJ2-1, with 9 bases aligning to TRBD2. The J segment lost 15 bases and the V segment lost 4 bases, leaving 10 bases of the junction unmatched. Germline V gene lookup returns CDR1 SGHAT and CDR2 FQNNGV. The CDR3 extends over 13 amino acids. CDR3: CASSYIAGDRPFF. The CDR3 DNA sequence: TGTGCCAGCAGCTACATAGCGGGAGATAGGCCGTTCTTC.

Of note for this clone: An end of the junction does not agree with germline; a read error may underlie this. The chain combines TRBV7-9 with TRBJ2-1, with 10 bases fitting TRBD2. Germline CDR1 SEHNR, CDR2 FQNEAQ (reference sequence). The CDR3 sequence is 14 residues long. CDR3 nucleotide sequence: TGTACCAGCAGCTCTAGCGGGGGTTACAATGAGCAGTTCTTC. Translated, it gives CTSSSSGGYNEQFF. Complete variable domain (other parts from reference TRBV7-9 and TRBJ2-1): DTGVSQNPRHKITKRGQNVTFRCDPISEHNRLYWYRQTLGQGPEFLTYFQNEAQLEKSRLLSDRFSAERPKGSFSTLEIQRTEQGDSAMYLCTSSSSGGYNEQFFGPGTRLTVL.

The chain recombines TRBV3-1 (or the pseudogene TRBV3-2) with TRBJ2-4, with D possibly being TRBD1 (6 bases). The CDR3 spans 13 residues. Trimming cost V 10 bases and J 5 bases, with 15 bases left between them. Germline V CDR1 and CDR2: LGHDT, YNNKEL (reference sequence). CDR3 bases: TGTGCCACCCGACAGGCGGCGGAAAACATTCAGTACTTC. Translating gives CATRQAAENIQYF.